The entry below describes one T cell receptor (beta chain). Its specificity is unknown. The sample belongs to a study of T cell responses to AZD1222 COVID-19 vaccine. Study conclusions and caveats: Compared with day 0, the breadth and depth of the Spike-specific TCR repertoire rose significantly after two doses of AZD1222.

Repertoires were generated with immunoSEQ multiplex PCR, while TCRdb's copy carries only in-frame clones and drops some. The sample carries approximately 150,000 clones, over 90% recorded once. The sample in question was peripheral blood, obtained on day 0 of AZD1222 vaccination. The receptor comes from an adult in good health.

CDR3 DNA: TGTGCCATCAGGGGAGGGGTCTCTGGAAACACCATATATTTT. As protein: CAIRGGVSGNTIYF. The chain couples TRBV10-3 to TRBJ1-3; weak D call: TRBD1 (5 bases). Trimming shortened V by 6 bases and J by 0 bases, and 9 bases separated the two germline ends. CDR1 and CDR2 (germline): ENHRY, SYGVKD. The CDR3 is made up of 14 amino acids.